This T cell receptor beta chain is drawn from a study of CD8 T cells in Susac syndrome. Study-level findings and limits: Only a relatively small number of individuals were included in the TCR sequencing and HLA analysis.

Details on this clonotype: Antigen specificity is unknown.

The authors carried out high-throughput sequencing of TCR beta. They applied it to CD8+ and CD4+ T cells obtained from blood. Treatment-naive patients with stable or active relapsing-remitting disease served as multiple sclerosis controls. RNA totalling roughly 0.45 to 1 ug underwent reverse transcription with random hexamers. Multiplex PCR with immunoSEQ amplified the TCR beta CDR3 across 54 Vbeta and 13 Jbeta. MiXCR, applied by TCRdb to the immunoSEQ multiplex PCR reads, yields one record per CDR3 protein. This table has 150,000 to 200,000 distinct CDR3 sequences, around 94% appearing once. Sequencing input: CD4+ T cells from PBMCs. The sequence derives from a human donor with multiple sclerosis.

The CDR3 nucleotides are TGTGCCAGCCAGAGGGGGGGCATGAACACTGAAGCTTTCTTT. It yields the protein CASQRGGMNTEAFF. This sequence joins TRBV2 and TRBJ1-1, with D perhaps matching TRBD1 (6 bases). The V and J ends lost 8 bases and 0 bases respectively, with 13 bases between them. Germline values: CDR1 SNHLY, CDR2 FYNNEI. There are 14 residues in the CDR3.